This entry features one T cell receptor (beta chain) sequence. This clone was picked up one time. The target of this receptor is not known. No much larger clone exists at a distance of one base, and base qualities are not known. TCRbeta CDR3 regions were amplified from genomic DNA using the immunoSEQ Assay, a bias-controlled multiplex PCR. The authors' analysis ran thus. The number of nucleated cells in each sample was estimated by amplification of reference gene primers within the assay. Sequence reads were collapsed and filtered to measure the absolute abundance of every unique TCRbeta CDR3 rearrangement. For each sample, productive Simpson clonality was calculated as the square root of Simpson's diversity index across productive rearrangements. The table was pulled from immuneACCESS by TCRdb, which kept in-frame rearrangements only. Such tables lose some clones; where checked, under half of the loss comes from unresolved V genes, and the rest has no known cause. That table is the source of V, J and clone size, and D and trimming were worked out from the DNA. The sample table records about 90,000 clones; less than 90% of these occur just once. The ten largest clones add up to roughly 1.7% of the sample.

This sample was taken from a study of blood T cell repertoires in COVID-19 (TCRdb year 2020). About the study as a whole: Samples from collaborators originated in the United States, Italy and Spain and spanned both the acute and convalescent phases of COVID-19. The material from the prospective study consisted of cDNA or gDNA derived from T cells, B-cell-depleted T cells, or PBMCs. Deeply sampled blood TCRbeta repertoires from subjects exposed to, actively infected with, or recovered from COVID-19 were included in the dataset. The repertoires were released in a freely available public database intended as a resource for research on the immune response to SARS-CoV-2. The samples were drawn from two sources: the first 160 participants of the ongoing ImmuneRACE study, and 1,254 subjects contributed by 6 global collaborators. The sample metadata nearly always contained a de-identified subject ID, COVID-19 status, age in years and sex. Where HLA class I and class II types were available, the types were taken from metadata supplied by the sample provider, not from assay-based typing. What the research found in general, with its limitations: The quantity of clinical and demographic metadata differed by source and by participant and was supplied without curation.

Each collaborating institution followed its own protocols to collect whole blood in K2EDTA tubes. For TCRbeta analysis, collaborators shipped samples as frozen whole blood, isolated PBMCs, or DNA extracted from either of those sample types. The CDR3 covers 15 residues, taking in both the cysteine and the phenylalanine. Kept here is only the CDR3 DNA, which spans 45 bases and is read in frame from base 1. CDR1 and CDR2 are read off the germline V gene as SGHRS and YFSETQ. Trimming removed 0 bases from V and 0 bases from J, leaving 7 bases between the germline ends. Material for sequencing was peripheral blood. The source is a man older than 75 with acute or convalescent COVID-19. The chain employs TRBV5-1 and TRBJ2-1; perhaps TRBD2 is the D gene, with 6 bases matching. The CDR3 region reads CASSLGLDSYNEQFF. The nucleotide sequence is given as TGCGCCAGCAGCTTGGGACTAGACTCCTACAATGAGCAGTTCTTC.